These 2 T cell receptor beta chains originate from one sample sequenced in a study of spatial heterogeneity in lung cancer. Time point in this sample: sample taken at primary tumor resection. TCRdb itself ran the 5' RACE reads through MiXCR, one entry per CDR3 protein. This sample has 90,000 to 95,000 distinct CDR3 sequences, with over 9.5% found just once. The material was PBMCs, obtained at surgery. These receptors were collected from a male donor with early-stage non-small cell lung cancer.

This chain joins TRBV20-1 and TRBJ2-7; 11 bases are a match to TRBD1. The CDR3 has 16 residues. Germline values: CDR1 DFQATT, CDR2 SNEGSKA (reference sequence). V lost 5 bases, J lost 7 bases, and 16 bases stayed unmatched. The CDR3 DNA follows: TGCAGTGCTGGACCCCCTAACCGGGACAGGGGGAGAGAGCAGTACTTC. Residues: CSAGPPNRDRGREQYF.

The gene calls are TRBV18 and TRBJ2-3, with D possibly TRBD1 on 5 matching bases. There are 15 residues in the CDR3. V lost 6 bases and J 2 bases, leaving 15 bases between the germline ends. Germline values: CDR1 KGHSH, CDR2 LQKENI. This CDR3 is CASSKDGQHTDTQYF. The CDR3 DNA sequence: TGTGCCAGCTCCAAGGACGGACAACACACAGATACGCAGTATTTT.